What follows is one T cell receptor (beta chain) and its context. This sample was included in a study of blood T cell repertoires in COVID-19. About the study: Sites across the United States, Italy and Spain contributed samples from acute and convalescent COVID-19. PBMCs, B-cell-depleted T cells, or T cells were the source of the cDNA or gDNA that made up the material.

Profiled with immunoSEQ multiplex PCR; TCRdb holds only in-frame clones, not every one. The top ten hold around 24% of the sample, which has 80,000 to 100,000 clones, about 80% seen once. The germline CDR1 and CDR2 sequences are SGHKS and YYEKEE (reference sequence). Trimming shortened V by 2 bases and J by 9 bases, and 20 bases separated the two germline ends. The length of the CDR3 is 15 residues. The sample taken for sequencing was peripheral blood. The V and J genes are TRBV5-5 and TRBJ2-5, with D tentatively TRBD1 (5 bases). This sequence was found in a man aged 65-85 years with acute or convalescent COVID-19. The CDR3 sequence: CASSFLQATYSSQYF. CDR3 sequence (DNA): TGTGCCAGCAGCTTTCTACAGGCAACCTACTCGTCCCAGTACTTC.